Following are 4 T cell receptor beta chains from one sample sequenced in a study of beta chain features in type 1 diabetes. Sequencing targeted expressed TCRB transcripts, as all isolated RNA had been reverse transcribed. Profiling relied on immunoSEQ multiplex PCR, and the TCRdb table lists in-frame clones only, not all of them. The table lists under 450,000 clones, over 11% of them singletons. What was sequenced was naive CD4+ T cells from blood. Receptor source: a man aged 25-45 years in good health.

Of note for this clone: A read error may produce the germline difference seen at one junction end. The rearrangement links TRBV25-1 to TRBJ1-1; 9 nucleotides line up with TRBD1. Germline CDR1 is MGHDK and CDR2 is SYGVNS. This CDR3 comprises 12 residues. The CDR3 DNA reads as TGTGCCAGCAGAGAATGGACAGGGGAGGTTTTCTTT. As protein: CASREWTGEVFF.

J is TRBJ2-1 and V is TRBV11-2; D uncertain. The ends were cut back, 0 bases at V and 1 base at J, with 10 bases in the middle. The CDR3 loop spans 16 amino acids. Germline V gene data show CDR1 as SGHAT and CDR2 as FQNNGV. CDR3 DNA sequence: TGTGCCAGCAGCTTAGAGGTTAGAGCGTCCTACAATGAGCAGTTCTTC. It translates to CASSLEVRASYNEQFF.

The V call is TRBV15, the J call TRBJ1-2, with D tentatively TRBD1 (6 bases). This CDR3 region has 15 residues. Germline assignment: CDR1 LNHNV and CDR2 YYDKDF (reference sequence). With 5 bases removed from V and 5 bases from J, the gap between germline ends came to 18 bases. The CDR3 reads CATSVMGGETYGYTF. CDR3 nucleotides: TGTGCCACCAGCGTAATGGGGGGCGAAACGTATGGCTACACCTTC.

This clone came up a few times. The rearrangement joins TRBV30 to TRBJ2-3, with D perhaps TRBD2 (6 bases). V lost 0 bases to trimming and J lost 4 bases, with 14 bases between them. Germline V gene sequence: CDR1 GTSNPN, CDR2 SVGIG (reference sequence). The CDR3 is 15 residues long. DNA of the CDR3: TGTGCCTGGAGTGTTCGGGACCGCGGGGCAGATACGCAGTATTTT. Its protein is CAWSVRDRGADTQYF.